This TCR beta chain was recovered during a study of T-cell reconstitution after alpha-beta-depleted transplantation in children. The germline V and J ends were trimmed by 4 bases and 2 bases, with 7 bases remaining between them. CDR3 length: 12 residues. From germline, CDR1 is SGHRS and CDR2 YFSETQ. For TCRbeta, the library was prepared with unique molecular identifiers. TCRdb independently ran MiXCR on the PCR reads; one entry per CDR3 protein. The table records hundreds of thousands of distinct CDR3 sequences, over 10% of them present only once. This clonotype came up many times. The receptor was isolated from a girl aged 2 to 9 with congenital amegakaryocytic thrombocytopenia, due to receive a stem cell transplant. This specimen was PBMCs, taken before TCRalphabeta/CD19-depleted stem cell transplant. The chain couples TRBV5-1 to TRBJ2-7; the D is unclear. Written as DNA, the CDR3 is TGCGCCAGCAGCCGGAGTCCCTACGAGCAGTACTTC. As protein: CASSRSPYEQYF.